These 3 T cell receptor beta chains originate from one sample sequenced in a study of blood T cell repertoires in COVID-19. Using immunoSEQ multiplex PCR, the repertoire was profiled, and TCRdb retains in-frame clones only, with some absent. This sample has about 150,000 clones; roughly nine tenths occur once, and the top ten carry under 2.5%. The specimen was peripheral blood. These receptor sequences come from an older woman with acute or convalescent COVID-19.

The rearrangement uses TRBV19 and TRBJ2-1, with D possibly matching TRBD2 (5 bases). CDR3 size: 15 residues. V was pared by 4 bases and J by 4 bases, with 14 bases between. Germline lookup yields CDR1 LNHDA and CDR2 SQIVND (reference sequence). This CDR3 reads CASSTLPGNYNEQFF. CDR3 DNA sequence: TGTGCCAGTAGTACTCTCCCCGGGAATTACAATGAGCAGTTCTTC. The full variable domain, completed using reference TRBV19 and TRBJ2-1, is DGGITQSPKYLFRKEGQNVTLSCEQNLNHDAMYWYRQDPGQGLRLIYYSQIVNDFQKGDIAEGYSVSREKKESFPLTVTSAQKNPTAFYLCASSTLPGNYNEQFFGPGTRLTVL.

This chain joins TRBV27 and TRBJ2-1, with 7 bases fitting TRBD1. This CDR3 has 16 residues. Germline CDR1 reads MNHEY; CDR2 reads SMNVEV (reference sequence). V was pared by 6 bases and J by 0 bases, with 8 bases of the junction left unmatched. CDR3 sequence reads: CASRPTGDSSYNEQFF. The CDR3 coding sequence is TGTGCCAGCAGACCCACAGGGGACAGCTCCTACAATGAGCAGTTCTTC.

This clone was recorded only once. V usage is TRBV7-9 and J usage is TRBJ2-3; 10 nucleotides line up with TRBD2. The V gene end was trimmed by 4 bases and the J gene end by 4 bases; junction bases not matched to a gene: 2. Germline V CDR1 and CDR2: SEHNR, FQNEAQ (reference sequence). This CDR3 has 14 residues. CDR3 in DNA: TGTGCCAGCAGCTCCGGACTAGCGGCAGATACGCAGTATTTT. Protein: CASSSGLAADTQYF.